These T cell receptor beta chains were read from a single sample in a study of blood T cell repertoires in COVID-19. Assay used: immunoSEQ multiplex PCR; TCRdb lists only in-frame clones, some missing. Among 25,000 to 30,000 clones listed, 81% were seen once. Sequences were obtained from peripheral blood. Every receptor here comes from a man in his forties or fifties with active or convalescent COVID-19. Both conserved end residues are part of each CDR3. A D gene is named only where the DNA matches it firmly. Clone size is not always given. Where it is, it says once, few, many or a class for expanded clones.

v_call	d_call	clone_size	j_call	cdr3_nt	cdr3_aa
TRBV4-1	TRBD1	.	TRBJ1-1	TGCGCCAGCAACGACCCGACAGGGCACACTGAAGCTTTCTTT	CASNDPTGHTEAFF
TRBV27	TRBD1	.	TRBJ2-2	TGTGCCAGCAGTTCTCTGACAGGGCTCGGGGAGCTGTTTTTT	CASSSLTGLGELFF
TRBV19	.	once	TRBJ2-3	TGTGCCAGTAGTCGACCGACAGGCCTCGCGGATACGCAGTATTTT	CASSRPTGLADTQYF
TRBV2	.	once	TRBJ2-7	TGTGCCAGCAGTGCGGGGGTAATCGACGAGCAGTACTTC	CASSAGVIDEQYF
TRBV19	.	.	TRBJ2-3	TGTGCCAGTAGTATAGGTAGCCTCACAGATACGCAGTATTTT	CASSIGSLTDTQYF
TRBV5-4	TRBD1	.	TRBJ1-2	TGTGCCAGCAGCGATACCCGGGACAGGCGCTATGGCTACACCTTC	CASSDTRDRRYGYTF
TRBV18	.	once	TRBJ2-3	TGTGCCAGCTCACCAACAGGGGGGGCAACAGATACGCAGTATTTT	CASSPTGGATDTQYF
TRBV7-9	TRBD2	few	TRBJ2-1	TGTGCCAGCAGCTTGGGACTAGCGGGGTTTCGGTTCTTC	CASSLGLAGFRFF
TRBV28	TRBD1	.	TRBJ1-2	TGTGCCAGCCAGACAGGGGCCTATGGCTACACCTTC	CASQTGAYGYTF
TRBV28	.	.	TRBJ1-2	TGTGCCAGCAGACTCGACGGAGTCTACAACTATGGCTACACCTTC	CASRLDGVYNYGYTF
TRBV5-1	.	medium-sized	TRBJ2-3	TGCGCCAGCAGCTTCTCCAGGGGGGGCACAGATACGCAGTATTTT	CASSFSRGGTDTQYF